Sequencing of this TCR beta chain was carried out in a study of blood T cell repertoires in COVID-19 (dated by TCRdb to about 2020). Background on the whole study: Collaborator samples came from the United States, Italy and Spain and covered acute and convalescent phases of COVID-19. The repertoires were released in a freely available public database meant as a resource for research on the immune response to SARS-CoV-2. The dataset comprised deeply sampled blood TCRbeta repertoires from subjects exposed to, actively infected with, or recovered from COVID-19. Where available, HLA class I and class II types were taken from metadata supplied by the sample provider and were not determined by assay-based typing. The material from the prospective study consisted of cDNA or gDNA derived from T cells, B-cell-depleted T cells, or PBMCs. The sample metadata nearly always contained a de-identified subject ID, COVID-19 status, age in years and sex. The samples were drawn from two sources: the first 160 participants of the ongoing ImmuneRACE study, and approximately 1,300 subjects contributed by 6 global collaborators. Study-wide findings and limitations: The amount of clinical and demographic metadata varied by source and participant and was provided uncurated.

The CDR3 sequence holds 13 residues, the cysteine and phenylalanine included. Of the read, only the CDR3 DNA is kept; its 39 bases are in frame from base 1. The germline V gene yields ENHRY for CDR1 and SYGVKD for CDR2. V ends up 7 bases short and J 6 bases short, with an unmatched junction base count of 3. TCRbeta CDR3 regions were amplified from genomic DNA using the immunoSEQ Assay, a bias-controlled multiplex PCR. Per the authors' processing: The number of nucleated cells in each sample was estimated by amplification of reference gene primers within the assay. To quantify the absolute abundance of each unique TCRbeta CDR3 rearrangement, sequence reads were collapsed and filtered. For each sample, productive Simpson clonality was calculated as the square root of Simpson's diversity index over productive rearrangements. As stored in TCRdb, this immuneACCESS dataset retains in-frame rearrangements with V and J assigned. A fraction of the clones does not appear; measured against another copy, unresolved V genes explain less than half of the discrepancy, and the remainder lacks a known reason. V, J and clone size reflect that table, while D and trimming were determined from the DNA. For this sample there are 100,000 to 150,000 clones; around four fifths appear just once. About 12% of the sample is taken by the ten largest.

Whole blood was collected in K2EDTA tubes by collaborating institutions according to the institutions' own protocols. For TCRbeta analysis, collaborators shipped samples as frozen whole blood, isolated PBMCs, or DNA extracted from either of those sample types. A few counts support this clone. Its antigen is still unknown. It has no much larger one-base neighbor in the sample; base qualities were not kept. The chain joins TRBV10-3 to TRBJ2-1; 10 of the junction bases match TRBD1. The receptor's source is a human donor in a cohort sampled during active COVID-19. Sequenced: peripheral blood. In nucleotide form, the sequence is TGTGCCATCACGGGACAGGGGAGCAATGAGCAGTTCTTC. The encoded protein is CAITGQGSNEQFF.